The 32 T cell receptor beta chains in this list originate from one sample, sequenced in a study of T-cell reconstitution after alpha-beta-depleted transplantation in children. As it was prepared, the TCRbeta library received unique molecular identifiers. TCRdb analysed the PCR reads with MiXCR anew, one entry per CDR3 protein. The data hold fewer than 550,000 distinct CDR3 sequences, with roughly 10% observed a single time. The source was PBMCs, mostly from graft donor cells, collected 180 days after TCRalphabeta/CD19-depleted stem cell transplant. The source of these receptors is a female patient aged 2 to 10 who had a stem cell transplant for aplastic anemia, so the T cells may come from the graft donor.

This clonotype was seen only a few times. This chain joins TRBV4-3 and TRBJ2-7; 14 bases agree with TRBD2. The CDR3 runs to 16 residues. The germline V gene encodes CDR1 LGHNA and CDR2 YSLEER. The junction had 1 base not matched to a gene; V was cut back by 3 bases and J by 0 bases. CDR3 DNA: TGCGCCAGCAGCCAGGGACTAGCGGGAGTCTCCTACGAGCAGTACTTC. The encoded protein is CASSQGLAGVSYEQYF.

This clonotype was counted only a few times. This chain connects TRBV20-1 to TRBJ2-1; D might be TRBD1 (6 bases). CDR1 and CDR2 (germline): DFQATT, SNEGSKA (reference sequence). Deletions cut 2 bases from V and 6 bases from J, with 11 bases between. The CDR3 extends over 13 amino acids. CDR3 sequence (DNA): TGCAGTGCTAGACAGGGGTTCGGCAATGAGCAGTTCTTC. This translates into CSARQGFGNEQFF.

This clonotype appeared a few times. The genes are TRBV20-1 and TRBJ2-1, with 8 bases identical to TRBD2. With 4 bases clipped from V and 5 bases from J, the junction kept 13 bases outside the gene matches. This CDR3 contains 16 residues. Germline-derived CDR1 and CDR2 are DFQATT and SNEGSKA (reference sequence). In DNA, the CDR3 is TGCAGTGCTATATCCCATGCGGGACTAGACAACAATGAGCAGTTCTTC. This gives the protein CSAISHAGLDNNEQFF.

This clonotype was seen only a few times. This chain uses TRBV27 with TRBJ1-5; D uncertain. Germline lookup yields CDR1 MNHEY and CDR2 SMNVEV (reference sequence). The CDR3 consists of 15 residues. Between the trimmed V and J ends, which lost 6 bases and 3 bases, there was a span of 15 bases. CDR3 bases: TGTGCCAGCAGGTTGGGGAAGGCAAACAATCAGCCCCAGCATTTT. As protein: CASRLGKANNQPQHF.

This clonotype showed up just a few times. This rearrangement joins TRBV7-2 to TRBJ1-4, with D tentatively TRBD1 (6 bases). The CDR3 is made up of 15 amino acids. Germline-derived CDR1 and CDR2 are SGHTA and FQGNSA. V gave up 5 bases and J gave up 7 bases, with 17 bases separating them. CDR3 protein: CASSAKRGAREKLFF. The CDR3, as DNA: TGTGCCAGCAGCGCAAAGCGGGGGGCGCGTGAAAAACTGTTTTTT.

This clonotype showed up many times. The chain is built from TRBV28 and TRBJ2-2; D remains unclear. There are 15 residues in the CDR3. Trimming stripped 5 bases from V and 1 base from J, with 11 bases between. CDR1 MDHEN and CDR2 SYDVKM come from the germline V gene. In DNA form, the CDR3 reads TGTGCCAGCAGTACCTTGATGGGGAACACCGGGGAGCTGTTTTTT. This gives the protein CASSTLMGNTGELFF.

The J gene is TRBJ1-2, the V gene TRBV20-1, with TRBD1 identical over 10 bases. The V gene's germline CDR1 is DFQATT and CDR2 SNEGSKA (reference sequence). V lost 6 bases, J lost 4 bases, and 8 bases stayed unmatched. CDR3 size: 14 residues. The CDR3 nucleotides read TGCAGTGCCCTAGACAGGGGGCCCCGCTATGGCTACACCTTC. Translating it yields CSALDRGPRYGYTF.

This clonotype was counted only a few times. In DNA, the CDR3 is TGTGCCAGTAATAAAGGTCTGAACACTGAAGCTTTCTTT. Translated: CASNKGLNTEAFF. The chain links TRBV28 to TRBJ1-1, with D uncertain. Trimming stripped 9 bases from V and 0 bases from J, with 11 bases between. The CDR3 sequence is 13 residues long. CDR1 MDHEN and CDR2 SYDVKM come from the germline V gene.

The chain uses TRBV19 and TRBJ2-7, with TRBD1 identical over 8 bases. Looked up from germline, CDR1 is LNHDA and CDR2 is SQIVND (reference sequence). The ends lost 1 base at V and 0 bases at J; junction bases unmatched: 2. CDR3 length: 15 residues. In DNA, the CDR3 is TGTGCCAGTAGTATAGCGGGACAGGCCTCCTACGAGCAGTACTTC. It codes for CASSIAGQASYEQYF.

The V call is TRBV7-8, the J call TRBJ2-7, with D hard to call. This CDR3 is built from 14 residues. Germline-derived CDR1 and CDR2 are SGHVS and FQNEAQ. Between the trimmed V and J ends, which lost 7 bases and 0 bases, there was a span of 13 bases. CDR3 residues: CASTQSKGSYEQYF. The CDR3, as DNA: TGTGCCAGCACCCAATCTAAAGGCTCCTACGAGCAGTACTTC.

This clonotype was recorded at least ten times. This chain joins TRBV7-2 and TRBJ2-2; 7 bases line up with TRBD1. The germline gives CDR1 SGHTA, CDR2 FQGNSA. Losses at the gene ends were 5 bases for V and 4 bases for J; bases not matched to a gene: 7. This CDR3 contains 15 residues. CDR3 sequence: CASSRTGVGTGELFF. The CDR3 bases are TGTGCCAGCAGCCGAACAGGGGTCGGCACCGGGGAGCTGTTTTTT.

This clonotype was counted many times. V and J are TRBV7-2 and TRBJ1-1, with D unresolved. Germline assignment: CDR1 SGHTA and CDR2 FQGNSA. Trimming took 1 base from V and 11 from J, leaving 14 bases between them. The CDR3 is 13 amino acids. The DNA for the CDR3 is TGTGCCAGCAGCTTAGTGAGACACCTCGCCGCTTTCTTT. This codes for CASSLVRHLAAFF. The full variable domain, in which reference TRBV7-2 and TRBJ1-1 provide the parts outside the CDR3, is GAGVSQSPSNKVTEKGKDVELRCDPISGHTALYWYRQSLGQGLEFLIYFQGNSAPDKSGLPSDRFSAERTGGSVSTLTIQRTQQEDSAVYLCASSLVRHLAAFFGQGTRLTVV.

This clonotype was picked up many times. V is TRBV12-5 and J is TRBJ2-1, with 9 bases identical to TRBD1. The CDR3 covers 14 residues. The germline V gene encodes CDR1 LGHNT and CDR2 FRNRAP. The V gene end was trimmed by 0 bases and the J gene end by 9 bases; junction bases not matched to a gene: 3. CDR3 residues: CASGLVQGAGEQFF. CDR3 in DNA: TGTGCTAGTGGTTTGGTACAGGGGGCAGGTGAGCAGTTCTTC.

This clonotype has more than one count but fewer than ten. The chain couples TRBV7-8 to TRBJ2-2; D is perhaps TRBD1 or TRBD2 (5 bases each). Germline values: CDR1 SGHVS, CDR2 FQNEAQ. This CDR3 has 16 residues. Trimming removed 4 bases at V and 3 bases at J, with 15 bases between. The CDR3 bases are TGTGCCAGCAGCTCCACCGGGACCACATACACCGGGGAGCTGTTTTTT. This codes for CASSSTGTTYTGELFF.

The rearrangement links TRBV15 to TRBJ2-7, with TRBD1 as a possible D gene (6 bases). V lost 0 bases, J lost 4 bases, and 10 bases lay in between. CDR3 length: 14 residues. The germline gives CDR1 LNHNV, CDR2 YYDKDF (reference sequence). The CDR3 region is CATSRDAQGYEQYF. The CDR3 region has the DNA TGTGCCACCAGCAGAGATGCCCAGGGGTACGAGCAGTACTTC.

This clonotype was detected only a few times. This chain links TRBV5-1 with TRBJ2-1, with a possible D match to TRBD1 (6 bases). The CDR3 extends over 15 amino acids. The V end was cut by 1 base, the J end by 7 bases, with 15 bases between. Germline CDR1 and CDR2: SGHRS and YFSETQ. The CDR3 spells CASSLQGQQLNEQFF. In DNA, the CDR3 is TGCGCCAGCAGCTTGCAGGGACAACAGTTGAATGAGCAGTTCTTC.

This clonotype was seen more than once but under ten times. V gene TRBV18 combines with J gene TRBJ1-2; 8 bases map to TRBD1. V lost 5 bases to trimming and J lost 4 bases; unmatched junction nucleotides: 9. CDR1 and CDR2 from the germline V gene are KGHSH and LQKENI. The CDR3 consists of 15 residues. The CDR3 loop reads CASSSTGAFSYGYTF. The CDR3 DNA follows: TGTGCCAGCTCATCGACAGGGGCCTTCTCCTATGGCTACACCTTC. Together with reference TRBV18 and TRBJ1-2, the CDR3 gives the full variable domain: NAGVMQNPRHLVRRRGQEARLRCSPMKGHSHVYWYRQLPEEGLKFMVYLQKENIIDESGMPKERFSAEFPKEGPSILRIQQVVRGDSAAYFCASSSTGAFSYGYTFGSGTRLTVV.

The table lists this clonotype with a few counts. The V and J genes are TRBV7-2 and TRBJ2-2; D not certain. The CDR3 runs 14 residues. V was clipped by 5 bases and J by 5 bases, with 12 bases between them. CDR1 SGHTA and CDR2 FQGNSA come from the germline V gene. This chain's CDR3 is CASSTSPGTGELFF. As DNA, the CDR3 is TGTGCCAGCAGCACTTCACCAGGAACCGGGGAGCTGTTTTTT. Full variable domain (remainder filled in from reference TRBV7-2 and TRBJ2-2): GAGVSQSPSNKVTEKGKDVELRCDPISGHTALYWYRQSLGQGLEFLIYFQGNSAPDKSGLPSDRFSAERTGGSVSTLTIQRTQQEDSAVYLCASSTSPGTGELFFGEGSRLTVL.

This clonotype came up many times. This rearrangement joins TRBV20-1 to TRBJ2-1; D gene unclear. This CDR3 is 14 amino acids long. Germline V gene data show CDR1 as DFQATT and CDR2 as SNEGSKA (reference sequence). Trimming removed 6 bases at V and 0 bases at J, with 12 bases between. In nucleotides, the CDR3 is TGCAGTGCCATGACCCCCCACTCCTACAATGAGCAGTTCTTC. It translates to CSAMTPHSYNEQFF.

The table lists this clonotype with a few counts. CDR3 in amino acids: CASSDAGDTEAFF. CDR3 coding DNA: TGTGCCAGCAGTGATGCCGGGGACACTGAAGCTTTCTTT. The V and J genes are TRBV2 and TRBJ1-1; D is unclear. The CDR3 totals 13 residues. Germline-derived CDR1 and CDR2 are SNHLY and FYNNEI. Trimming pared 3 bases from V and 3 bases from J, leaving 8 bases between.

This clonotype was counted many times. The chain has TRBV5-1 and TRBJ1-5, with 7 bases fitting TRBD1. The junction had 6 bases not matched to a gene; V was cut back by 5 bases and J by 4 bases. CDR1 and CDR2 from the germline V gene are SGHRS and YFSETQ. The CDR3 is 14 residues long. Written as DNA, the CDR3 is TGCGCCAGCAGACCCGGGACAGATAATCAGCCCCAGCATTTT. It encodes CASRPGTDNQPQHF.

This clonotype was observed a few times. The J gene is TRBJ2-5, the V gene TRBV11-2; TRBD2 matches 9 bases. Germline CDR1 SGHAT, CDR2 FQNNGV. Unmatched junction bases numbered 5, after V lost 5 bases and J lost 7 bases. The CDR3 has 13 residues. CDR3 DNA sequence: TGTGCCAGCAGCAAGGGACTAGCCGGGACCCAGTACTTC. Residues: CASSKGLAGTQYF.

This clonotype was detected a few times. The rearrangement links TRBV15 to TRBJ2-6; D unresolved. The CDR3 has 16 residues. CDR1 and CDR2 from the germline V gene are LNHNV and YYDKDF (reference sequence). Trimming left V 1 base short and J 0 bases short, with 7 bases between. This CDR3 is CATSRGVGSGANVLTF. The CDR3 DNA follows: TGTGCCACCAGCAGAGGCGTGGGCTCTGGGGCCAACGTCCTGACTTTC.

The genes are TRBV27 and TRBJ2-7; D possibly uses TRBD1 or TRBD2 (5 bases each). The CDR3 is made up of 14 amino acids. Trimming removed 3 bases at V and 5 bases at J, with 14 bases between. The germline V gene has CDR1 MNHEY and CDR2 SMNVEV (reference sequence). The CDR3 DNA reads TGTGCCAGCAGTTTCGAGGGGCTCCCGGACGAGCAGTACTTC. It is translated as CASSFEGLPDEQYF.

Only a few counts were recorded for this clonotype. The germline gene is not matched at one end of the junction; a read error may be the cause. This chain connects TRBV5-1 to TRBJ2-7, with no clear D. Germline CDR1 and CDR2: SGHRS and YFSETQ. This CDR3 region has 14 residues. For the CDR3, the DNA is TGCGCCAGCAGCTTGGCCACGTCCTCCCACGAGCAGTACTTC. This sequence encodes CASSLATSSHEQYF.

This clonotype was detected a few times. The V gene is TRBV12-3 or TRBV12-4, the J gene TRBJ1-4; D might be TRBD1 (6 bases). The CDR3 spans 14 residues. Trimming left V 7 bases short and J 4 bases short, with 13 bases between. CDR3 DNA: TGTGCCAGCACTCTGGGACAAATTAATGAAAAACTGTTTTTT. Translating gives CASTLGQINEKLFF.

The rearrangement joins TRBV6-2 or TRBV6-3 to TRBJ2-5; D unresolved. This CDR3 has 16 amino acids. CDR1 and CDR2 from the germline V gene are MNHEY and SVGEGT. The V end lost 4 bases, the J end lost 3 bases, and 18 bases lay between the germline ends. This CDR3 reads CASSWSARRRKETQYF. Here the CDR3 DNA reads TGTGCCAGCAGTTGGTCCGCACGGCGACGAAAAGAGACCCAGTACTTC.

There are a few counts of this clonotype. The CDR3 DNA is TGTGCCAGCAGTGACTGGGGGACCACCGGGGAGCTGTTTTTT. Translated: CASSDWGTTGELFF. This chain uses TRBV6-4 with TRBJ2-2; either TRBD1 or TRBD2 may fit D (5 bases each). The CDR3 sequence is 14 residues long. Germline CDR1 and CDR2: MRHNA and SNTAGT. V was cut by 1 base and J by 4 bases, with 7 bases left in between.

The chain joins TRBV27 to TRBJ1-1; D is unresolved. V lost 5 bases to trimming and J lost 2 bases, with 15 bases between them. CDR3 size: 15 residues. CDR1 is MNHEY and CDR2 is SMNVEV in the germline V gene (reference sequence). The CDR3, as DNA: TGTGCCAGCAGTCGCTTAACCAGTGGAAACACTGAAGCTTTCTTT. It is translated as CASSRLTSGNTEAFF.

This clonotype appeared a few times. The chain has TRBV27 and TRBJ2-7; the D is unclear. The CDR3 totals 14 residues. Germline CDR1 MNHEY, CDR2 SMNVEV (reference sequence). V lost 2 bases, J lost 0 bases, and 8 bases lay in between. The CDR3 protein is CASSLSLVSYEQYV. Written as DNA, the CDR3 is TGTGCCAGCAGTTTAAGTCTGGTCTCCTACGAGCAGTACGTC.

This clonotype was counted only a few times. The rearrangement joins TRBV20-1 to TRBJ2-1; 10 nucleotides align to TRBD2. The CDR3 length is 15 residues. V was pared by 4 bases and J by 9 bases, with 12 bases of the junction left unmatched. From germline, CDR1 is DFQATT and CDR2 SNEGSKA (reference sequence). The CDR3 is CSATLLAGALGEQFF. DNA of the CDR3: TGCAGTGCTACCCTCCTAGCGGGAGCTTTGGGTGAGCAGTTCTTC.

V gene TRBV29-1 combines with J gene TRBJ2-5; D remains unclear. V lost 7 bases to trimming and J lost 1 base, with 10 bases between them. The CDR3 has 12 residues. CDR1 is SQVTM and CDR2 is ANQGSEA in the germline V gene. CDR3 nucleotide sequence: TGCAGCGCCCTCGGGCTCCAAGAGACCCAGTACTTC. This encodes CSALGLQETQYF.